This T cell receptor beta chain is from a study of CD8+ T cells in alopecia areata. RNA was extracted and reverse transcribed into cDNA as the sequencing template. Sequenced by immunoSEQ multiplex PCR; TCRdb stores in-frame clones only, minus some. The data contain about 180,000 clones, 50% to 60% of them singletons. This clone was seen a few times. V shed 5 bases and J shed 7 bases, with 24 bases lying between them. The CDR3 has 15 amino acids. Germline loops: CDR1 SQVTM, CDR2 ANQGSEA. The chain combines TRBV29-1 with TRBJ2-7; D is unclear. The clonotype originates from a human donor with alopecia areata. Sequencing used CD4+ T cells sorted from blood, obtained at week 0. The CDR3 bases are TGCAGCGTTCCCCAAGGTGGGATTCTCTCGAGGGAGCAGTACTTC. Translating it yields CSVPQGGILSREQYF.